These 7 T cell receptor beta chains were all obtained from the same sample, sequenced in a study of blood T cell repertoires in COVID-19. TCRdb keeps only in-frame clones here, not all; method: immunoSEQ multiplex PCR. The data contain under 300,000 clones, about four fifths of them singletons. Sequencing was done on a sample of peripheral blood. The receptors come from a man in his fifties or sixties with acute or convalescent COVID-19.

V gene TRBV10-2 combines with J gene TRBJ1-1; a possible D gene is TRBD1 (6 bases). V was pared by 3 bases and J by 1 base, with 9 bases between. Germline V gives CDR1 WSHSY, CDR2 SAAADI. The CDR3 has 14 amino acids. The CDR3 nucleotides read TGCGCCAGCAGTGAACAGGGAACGAACACTGAAGCTTTCTTT. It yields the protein CASSEQGTNTEAFF.

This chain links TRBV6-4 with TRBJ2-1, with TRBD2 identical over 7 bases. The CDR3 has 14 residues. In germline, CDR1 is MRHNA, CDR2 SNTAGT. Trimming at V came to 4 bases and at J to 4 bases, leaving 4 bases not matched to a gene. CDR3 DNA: TGTGCCAGCAGTGTGGGCGGGAGTTACAATGAGCAGTTCTTC. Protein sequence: CASSVGGSYNEQFF.

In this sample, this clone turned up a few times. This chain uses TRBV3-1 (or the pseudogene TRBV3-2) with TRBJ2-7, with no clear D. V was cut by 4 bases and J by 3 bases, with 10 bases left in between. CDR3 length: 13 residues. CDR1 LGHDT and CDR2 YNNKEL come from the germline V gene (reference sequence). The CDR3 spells CASSPYRDYEQYF. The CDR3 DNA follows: TGTGCCAGCAGCCCGTACAGAGACTACGAGCAGTACTTC.

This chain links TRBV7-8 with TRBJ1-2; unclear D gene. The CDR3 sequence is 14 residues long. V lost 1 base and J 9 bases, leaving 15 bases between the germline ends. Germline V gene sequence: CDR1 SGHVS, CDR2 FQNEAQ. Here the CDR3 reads CASSLDGSPWSYTF. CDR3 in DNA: TGTGCCAGCAGCTTAGACGGGAGTCCGTGGAGCTACACCTTC.

The CDR3 DNA is TGTGCCAGCATTCCCGGGACAAGGGGACGTGGCTACACCTTC. The encoded protein is CASIPGTRGRGYTF. V gene TRBV6-6 combines with J gene TRBJ1-2; TRBD1 might be the D (6 bases). V was trimmed by 7 bases and J by 7 bases, leaving 19 bases between them. Germline loops: CDR1 MNHNY, CDR2 SVGAGI (reference sequence). The CDR3 contains 14 residues.

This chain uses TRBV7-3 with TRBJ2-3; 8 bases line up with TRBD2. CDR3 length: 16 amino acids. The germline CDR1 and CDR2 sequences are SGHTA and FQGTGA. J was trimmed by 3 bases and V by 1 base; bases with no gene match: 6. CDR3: CASSLRSGGPTDTQYF. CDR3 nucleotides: TGTGCCAGCAGCTTAAGGTCGGGAGGGCCAACAGATACGCAGTATTTT.

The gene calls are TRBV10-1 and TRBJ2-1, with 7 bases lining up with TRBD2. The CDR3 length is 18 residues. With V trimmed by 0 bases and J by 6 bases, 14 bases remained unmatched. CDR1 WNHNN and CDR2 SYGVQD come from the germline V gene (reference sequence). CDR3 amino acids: CASSESTRAGEGFNEQFF. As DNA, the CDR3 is TGCGCCAGCAGTGAGTCGACTCGGGCGGGGGAAGGTTTCAATGAGCAGTTCTTC.